The clone carrying this TCR beta chain has a handful of counts. The antigen remains unidentified. These data are taken from a study of T cell repertoires in cytomegalovirus infection. TCRdb re-analysed the reads in MiXCR, keeping a single row per CDR3 protein. The top ten hold about an eighth of the sample, which has about 310,000 distinct CDR3 sequences, roughly 25% seen once. Trimming pared 1 base from V and 1 base from J, leaving 11 bases between. The CDR3 length is 15 residues. Germline lookup yields CDR1 SGHAT and CDR2 FQNNGV. The clonotype was recovered from a human donor in good health (CMV status not recorded). Some clones in this sample may be carry-over from other donors' samples. Sample: cultured PBMCs, taken from culture after CMV antigen stimulation. This chain joins TRBV11-2 and TRBJ2-7; D uncertain. This CDR3 is CASSLVGPGSYEQYV. In DNA form, the CDR3 reads TGTGCCAGCAGCTTAGTCGGCCCTGGGTCCTACGAGCAGTACGTC.